This TCR beta chain emerged from a study of cytomegalovirus exposure and HLA in healthy donors. The study, taken as a whole, reports: When presence/absence was analysed, sequencing depth was taken to be roughly uniform across donors. When analyzed later, a missense DCLRE1C variant was found to be linked to TCR beta V- and J-gene trimming.

PCR primers comprised 60 Vbeta and 13 Jbeta primers. Clones were read by immunoSEQ multiplex PCR, and TCRdb kept only the in-frame ones, dropping some. The repertoire holds about 110,000 clones, roughly three quarters seen once, with around 3% in the top ten. In regard to this clone: The target antigen is unknown.

There are 14 residues in the CDR3. CDR1 and CDR2 (germline): SEHNR, FQNEAQ (reference sequence). V gave up 4 bases and J gave up 5 bases; unmatched junction bases: 6. This receptor was taken from a woman between 18 and 30 years old in good health and CMV-seropositive. Sequences were obtained from PBMCs. J is TRBJ2-7 and V is TRBV7-9; 9 positions match TRBD1. The CDR3 sequence: CASSYQDRGDEQYF. In DNA, the CDR3 is TGTGCCAGCAGCTATCAGGACAGGGGCGACGAGCAGTACTTC. The complete variable domain, with remaining parts taken from reference TRBV7-9 and TRBJ2-7, reads DTGVSQNPRHKITKRGQNVTFRCDPISEHNRLYWYRQTLGQGPEFLTYFQNEAQLEKSRLLSDRFSAERPKGSFSTLEIQRTEQGDSAMYLCASSYQDRGDEQYFGPGTRLTVT.